The 12 T cell receptor beta chains presented below share a single source sample, sequenced in a study of T cell changes during pregnancy in multiple sclerosis. TCRdb's copy holds only in-frame clones and misses some; the assay was immunoSEQ multiplex PCR. The sample holds tens of thousands of clones, approximately 96% seen once. The material was peripheral blood, obtained in the second trimester of pregnancy. The origin of the receptors is a female donor with multiple sclerosis, enrolled in a pregnancy study.

V gene TRBV10-3 combines with J gene TRBJ2-7; maybe TRBD1 (5 bases). V lost 2 bases, J lost 5 bases, and 19 bases lay in between. Germline CDR1 and CDR2: ENHRY and SYGVKD. The length of the CDR3 is 16 residues. The CDR3 sequence: CAISEGWGPLSNEQYF. CDR3 sequence (DNA): TGTGCCATCAGTGAGGGATGGGGCCCTCTTTCCAACGAGCAGTACTTC.

The V call is TRBV7-8, the J call TRBJ1-5, with 9 bases fitting TRBD1. The length of the CDR3 is 15 residues. V was clipped by 8 bases and J by 5 bases; unmatched bases: 10. Looked up from germline, CDR1 is SGHVS and CDR2 is FQNEAQ. The CDR3 coding sequence is TGTGCCAGCGCCCGGGACAGGGTAGCCGATCAGCCCCAGCATTTT. The encoded protein is CASARDRVADQPQHF.

This rearrangement joins TRBV30 to TRBJ2-1, with 13 bases that match TRBD2. The V segment lost 3 bases and the J segment 3 bases; nucleotides outside the gene matches: 5. Germline CDR1 is GTSNPN and CDR2 is SVGIG (reference sequence). The CDR3 loop spans 16 amino acids. The CDR3 nucleotides are TGTGCCTGGAGCGGGACTAGCGGGATTAACTACAATGAGCAGTTCTTC. Translating it yields CAWSGTSGINYNEQFF.

The gene calls are TRBV4-1 and TRBJ1-2; D uncertain. Trimming removed 2 bases from V and 4 bases from J, with 14 bases in between. The CDR3 runs 15 residues. The germline V gene encodes CDR1 MGHRA and CDR2 YSYEKL. DNA of the CDR3: TGCGCCAGCAGCCAAATACCGGGAAAGATCTATGGCTACACCTTC. It specifies CASSQIPGKIYGYTF.

The V and J genes are TRBV4-3 and TRBJ1-2; 9 bases are shared with TRBD1. J lost 6 bases, V lost 4 bases, and 12 bases had no gene match. Germline CDR1 is LGHNA and CDR2 is YSLEER. The CDR3 length is 16 residues. This CDR3 is CASSLDGQGPPHGYTF. The CDR3 bases are TGCGCCAGCAGCCTTGACGGACAGGGGCCTCCCCATGGCTACACCTTC.

The chain couples TRBV30 to TRBJ2-3, with D possibly matching TRBD2 (5 bases). The CDR3 sequence is 13 residues long. Germline V gene sequence: CDR1 GTSNPN, CDR2 SVGIG (reference sequence). Deletions cut 1 base from V and 5 bases from J, with 10 bases between. The CDR3 region is CAWSEGVVDTQYF. The CDR3 bases are TGTGCCTGGAGTGAGGGAGTCGTAGATACGCAGTATTTT.

The chain employs TRBV11-2 and TRBJ1-4; 8 bases line up with TRBD1. From germline, CDR1 is SGHAT and CDR2 FQNNGV. J gave up 7 bases and V 4 bases, and 8 bases lay outside the gene matches. The CDR3 covers 15 residues. The DNA of the CDR3 is TGTGCCAGCAGCTACGGACAGGGCTACTTTGAAAAACTGTTTTTT. Its protein product is CASSYGQGYFEKLFF. The full variable domain, in which reference TRBV11-2 and TRBJ1-4 provide the parts outside the CDR3, is EAGVAQSPRYKIIEKRQSVAFWCNPISGHATLYWYQQILGQGPKLLIQFQNNGVVDDSQLPKDRFSAERLKGVDSTLKIQPAKLEDSAVYLCASSYGQGYFEKLFFGSGTQLSVL.

CDR3 sequence: CASSQDRRDRGEQYF. CDR3 DNA: TGTGCCAGCAGCCAAGATAGGCGGGACAGGGGCGAGCAGTACTTC. This chain joins TRBV4-2 and TRBJ2-7, with TRBD1 matching 10 bases. The junction had 5 bases not matched to a gene; V was cut back by 0 bases and J by 6 bases. CDR1 LGHNA and CDR2 YNFKEQ come from the germline V gene. CDR3 length equals 15 residues.

This CDR3 is CASSQVGNRGNGYTF. DNA for the CDR3: TGCGCCAGCAGCCAAGTAGGGAATAGGGGGAATGGCTACACCTTC. The gene calls are TRBV4-3 and TRBJ1-2; possible D gene TRBD1, 6 bases. Per germline, CDR1 LGHNA and CDR2 YSLEER. There are 15 residues in the CDR3. Trimming cost V 1 base and J 6 bases, with 15 bases left between them.

CDR3 sequence reads: CASRDRDGLYEQYF. The CDR3 coding sequence is TGTGCCAGCCGGGACAGGGACGGGCTTTACGAGCAGTACTTC. The V gene is TRBV6-5, the J gene TRBJ2-7; 9 bases line up with TRBD1. The V gene end was trimmed by 8 bases and the J gene end by 4 bases; junction bases not matched to a gene: 9. This CDR3 is 14 amino acids long. The germline V gene encodes CDR1 MNHEY and CDR2 SVGAGI.

This clone has a single count. This chain connects TRBV5-1 to TRBJ2-1; TRBD2 might be the D (6 bases). Per germline, CDR1 SGHRS and CDR2 YFSETQ. The CDR3 has 16 residues. The V end was cut by 5 bases, the J end by 6 bases, with 21 bases between. Here the CDR3 DNA reads TGCGCCAGCAGTCAACCGCCTAGCGTGTTAGGCAATGAGCAGTTCTTC. It is translated as CASSQPPSVLGNEQFF.

The chain joins TRBV5-1 to TRBJ2-5, with 9 bases aligning to TRBD1. Germline V gene data show CDR1 as SGHRS and CDR2 as YFSETQ. Trimming at V came to 2 bases and at J to 4 bases, leaving 3 bases not matched to a gene. There are 14 residues in the CDR3. CDR3 amino acids: CASSFNRGLETQYF. CDR3 bases: TGCGCCAGCAGCTTCAACAGGGGGCTAGAGACCCAGTACTTC.